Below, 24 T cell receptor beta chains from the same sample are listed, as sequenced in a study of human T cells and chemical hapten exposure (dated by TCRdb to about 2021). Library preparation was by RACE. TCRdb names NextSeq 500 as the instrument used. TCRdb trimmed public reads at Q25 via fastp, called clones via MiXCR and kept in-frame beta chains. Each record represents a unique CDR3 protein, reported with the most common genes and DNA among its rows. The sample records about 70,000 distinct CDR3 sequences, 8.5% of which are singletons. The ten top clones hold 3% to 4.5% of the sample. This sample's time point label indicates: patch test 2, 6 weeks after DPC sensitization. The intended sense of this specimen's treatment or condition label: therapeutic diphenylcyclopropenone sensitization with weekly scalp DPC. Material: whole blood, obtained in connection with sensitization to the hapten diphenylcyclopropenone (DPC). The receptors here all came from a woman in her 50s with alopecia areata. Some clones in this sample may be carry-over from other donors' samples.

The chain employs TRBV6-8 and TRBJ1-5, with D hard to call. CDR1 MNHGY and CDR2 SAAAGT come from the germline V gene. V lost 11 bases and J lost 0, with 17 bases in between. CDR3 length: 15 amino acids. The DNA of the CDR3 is TGTGCCGGGAGATCTTTTCATTATAGCAATCAGCCCCAGCATTTT. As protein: CAGRSFHYSNQPQHF.

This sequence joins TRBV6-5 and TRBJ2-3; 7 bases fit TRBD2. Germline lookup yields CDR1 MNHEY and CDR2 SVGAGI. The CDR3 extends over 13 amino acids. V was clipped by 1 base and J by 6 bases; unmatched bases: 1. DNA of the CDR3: TGTGCCAGCAGTTACTGGCGGGGGGATACGCAGTATTTT. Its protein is CASSYWRGDTQYF.

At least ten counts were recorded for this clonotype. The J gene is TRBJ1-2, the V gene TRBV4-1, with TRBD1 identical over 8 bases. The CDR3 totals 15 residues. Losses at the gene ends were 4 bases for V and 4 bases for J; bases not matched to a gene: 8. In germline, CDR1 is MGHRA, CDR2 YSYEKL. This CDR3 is CASSLSGQGPYGYTF. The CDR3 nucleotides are TGCGCCAGCAGCCTATCCGGACAGGGACCCTATGGCTACACCTTC.

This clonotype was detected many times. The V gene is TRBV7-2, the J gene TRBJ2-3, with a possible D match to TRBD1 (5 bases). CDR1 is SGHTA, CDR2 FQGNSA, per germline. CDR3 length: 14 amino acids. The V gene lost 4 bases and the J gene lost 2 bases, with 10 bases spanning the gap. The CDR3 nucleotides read TGTGCCAGCAGCTCGACAGCTTTCACAGATACGCAGTATTTT. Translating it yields CASSSTAFTDTQYF.

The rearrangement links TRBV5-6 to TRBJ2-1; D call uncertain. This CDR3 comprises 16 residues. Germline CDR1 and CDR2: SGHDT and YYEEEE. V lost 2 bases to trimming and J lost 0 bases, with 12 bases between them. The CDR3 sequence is CASSFITESSYNEQFF. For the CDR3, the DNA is TGTGCCAGCAGCTTTATCACAGAGAGCTCCTACAATGAGCAGTTCTTC.

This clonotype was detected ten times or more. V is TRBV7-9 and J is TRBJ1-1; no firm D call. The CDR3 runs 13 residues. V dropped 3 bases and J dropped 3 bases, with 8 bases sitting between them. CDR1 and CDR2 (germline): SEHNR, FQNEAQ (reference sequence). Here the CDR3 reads CASSFAPHTEAFF. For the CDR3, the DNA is TGTGCCAGCAGCTTCGCCCCTCACACTGAAGCTTTCTTT.

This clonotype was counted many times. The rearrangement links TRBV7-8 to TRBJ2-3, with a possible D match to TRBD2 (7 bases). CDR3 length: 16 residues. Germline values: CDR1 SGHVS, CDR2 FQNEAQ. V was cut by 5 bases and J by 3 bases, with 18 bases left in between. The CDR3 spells CASSPLGGGRTDTQYF. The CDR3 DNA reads TGTGCCAGCAGCCCGCTGGGAGGGGGGCGGACAGATACGCAGTATTTT.

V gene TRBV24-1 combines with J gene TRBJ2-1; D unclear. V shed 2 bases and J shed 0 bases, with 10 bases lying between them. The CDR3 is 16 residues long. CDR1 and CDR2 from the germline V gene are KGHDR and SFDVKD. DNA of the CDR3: TGTGCCACCAGTGATTCGGCACCCCGCTCCTACAATGAGCAGTTCTTC. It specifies CATSDSAPRSYNEQFF.

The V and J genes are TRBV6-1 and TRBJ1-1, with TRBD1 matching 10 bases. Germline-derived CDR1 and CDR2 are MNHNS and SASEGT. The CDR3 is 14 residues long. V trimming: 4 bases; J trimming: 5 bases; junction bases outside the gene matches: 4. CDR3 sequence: CASSVDRGRTEAFF. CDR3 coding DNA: TGTGCCAGCAGTGTTGACAGGGGGCGAACTGAAGCTTTCTTT.

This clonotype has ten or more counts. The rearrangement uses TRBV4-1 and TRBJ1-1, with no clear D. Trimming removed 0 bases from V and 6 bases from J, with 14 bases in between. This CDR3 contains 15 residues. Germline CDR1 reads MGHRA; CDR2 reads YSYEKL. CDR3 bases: TGCGCCAGCAGCCAAGAAATAGAGGCCTGGGCTGAAGCTTTCTTT. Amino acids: CASSQEIEAWAEAFF.

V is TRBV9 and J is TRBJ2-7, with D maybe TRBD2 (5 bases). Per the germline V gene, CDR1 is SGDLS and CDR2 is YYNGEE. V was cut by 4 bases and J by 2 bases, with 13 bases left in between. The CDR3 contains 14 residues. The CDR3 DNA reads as TGTGCCAGCAGCCCTCACGGGGTGACCTACGAGCAGTACTTC. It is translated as CASSPHGVTYEQYF.

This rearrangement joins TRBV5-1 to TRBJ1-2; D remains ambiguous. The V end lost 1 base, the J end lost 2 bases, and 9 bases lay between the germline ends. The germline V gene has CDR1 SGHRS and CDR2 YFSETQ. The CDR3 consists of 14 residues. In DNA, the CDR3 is TGCGCCAGCAGCTTGACAACAGCCAACTATGGCTACACCTTC. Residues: CASSLTTANYGYTF.

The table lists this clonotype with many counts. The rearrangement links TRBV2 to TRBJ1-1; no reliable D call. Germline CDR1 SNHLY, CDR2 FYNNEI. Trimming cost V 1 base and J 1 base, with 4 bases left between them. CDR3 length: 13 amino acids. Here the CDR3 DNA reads TGTGCCAGCAGTGAAGGAGAGAACACTGAAGCTTTCTTT. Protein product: CASSEGENTEAFF.

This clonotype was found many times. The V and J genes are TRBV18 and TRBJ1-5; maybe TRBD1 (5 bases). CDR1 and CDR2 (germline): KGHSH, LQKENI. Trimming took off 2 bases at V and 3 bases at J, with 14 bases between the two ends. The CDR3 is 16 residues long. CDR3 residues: CASSPNPQGNNQPQHF. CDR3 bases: TGTGCCAGCTCACCAAACCCTCAGGGAAACAATCAGCCCCAGCATTTT.

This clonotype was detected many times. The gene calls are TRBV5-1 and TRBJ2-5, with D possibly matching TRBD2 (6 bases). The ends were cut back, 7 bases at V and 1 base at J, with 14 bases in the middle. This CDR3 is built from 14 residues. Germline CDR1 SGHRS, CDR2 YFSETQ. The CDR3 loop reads CASSTGGAQETQYF. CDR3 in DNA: TGCGCCAGCTCGACCGGGGGTGCCCAAGAGACCCAGTACTTC. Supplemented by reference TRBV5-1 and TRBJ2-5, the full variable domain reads KAGVTQTPRYLIKTRGQQVTLSCSPISGHRSVSWYQQTPGQGLQFLFEYFSETQRNKGNFPGRFSGRQFSNSRSEMNVSTLELGDSALYLCASSTGGAQETQYFGPGTRLLVL.

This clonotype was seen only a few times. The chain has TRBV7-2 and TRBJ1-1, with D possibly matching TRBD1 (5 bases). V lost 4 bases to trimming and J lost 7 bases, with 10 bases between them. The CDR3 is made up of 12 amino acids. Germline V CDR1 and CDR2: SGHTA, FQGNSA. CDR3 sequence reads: CASSSGFNEAFF. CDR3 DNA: TGTGCCAGCAGCTCAGGGTTTAATGAAGCTTTCTTT.

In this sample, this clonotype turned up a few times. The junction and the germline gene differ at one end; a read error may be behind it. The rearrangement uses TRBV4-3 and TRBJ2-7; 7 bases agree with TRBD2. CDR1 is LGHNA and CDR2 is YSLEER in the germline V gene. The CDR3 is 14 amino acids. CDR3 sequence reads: CASSQWSGEWEQYF. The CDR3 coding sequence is TGTGCCAGCAGCCAGTGGAGCGGGGAGTGGGAGCAGTACTTC.

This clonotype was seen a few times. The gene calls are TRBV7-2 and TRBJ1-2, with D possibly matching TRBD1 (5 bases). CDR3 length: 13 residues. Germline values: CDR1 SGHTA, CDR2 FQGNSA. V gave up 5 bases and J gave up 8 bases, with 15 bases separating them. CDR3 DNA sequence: TGTGCCAGCAGCCCACGTTCGGGGACGGGCTACACCTTC. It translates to CASSPRSGTGYTF. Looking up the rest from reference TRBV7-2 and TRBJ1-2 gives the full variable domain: GAGVSQSPSNKVTEKGKDVELRCDPISGHTALYWYRQSLGQGLEFLIYFQGNSAPDKSGLPSDRFSAERTGGSVSTLTIQRTQQEDSAVYLCASSPRSGTGYTFGSGTRLTVV.

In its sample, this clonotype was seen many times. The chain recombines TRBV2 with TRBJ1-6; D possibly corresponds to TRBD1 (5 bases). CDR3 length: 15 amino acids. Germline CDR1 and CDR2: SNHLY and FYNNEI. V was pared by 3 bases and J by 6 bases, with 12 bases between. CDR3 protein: CASSEGQFSNSPLHF. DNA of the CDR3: TGTGCCAGCAGTGAGGGGCAGTTTTCTAATTCACCCCTCCACTTT.

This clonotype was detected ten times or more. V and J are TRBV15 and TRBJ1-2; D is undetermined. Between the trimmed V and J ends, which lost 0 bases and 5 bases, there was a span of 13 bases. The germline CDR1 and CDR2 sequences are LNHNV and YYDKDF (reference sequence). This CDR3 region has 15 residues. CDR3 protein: CATSRDRSAMYGYTF. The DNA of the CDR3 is TGTGCCACCAGCAGAGATCGGTCGGCAATGTATGGCTACACCTTC.

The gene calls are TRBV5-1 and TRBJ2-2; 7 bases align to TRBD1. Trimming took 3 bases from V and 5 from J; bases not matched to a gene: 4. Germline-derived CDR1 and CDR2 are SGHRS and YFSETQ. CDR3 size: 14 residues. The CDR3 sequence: CASSSKQGTGELFF. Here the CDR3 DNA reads TGCGCCAGCAGCTCCAAACAGGGGACCGGGGAGCTGTTTTTT.

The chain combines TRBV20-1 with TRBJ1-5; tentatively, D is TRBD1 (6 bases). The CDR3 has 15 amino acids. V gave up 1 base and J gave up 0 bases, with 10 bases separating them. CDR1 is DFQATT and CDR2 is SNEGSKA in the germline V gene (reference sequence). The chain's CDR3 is CSARVGGLSNQPQHF. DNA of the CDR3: TGCAGTGCTAGAGTGGGGGGGCTTAGCAATCAGCCCCAGCATTTT.

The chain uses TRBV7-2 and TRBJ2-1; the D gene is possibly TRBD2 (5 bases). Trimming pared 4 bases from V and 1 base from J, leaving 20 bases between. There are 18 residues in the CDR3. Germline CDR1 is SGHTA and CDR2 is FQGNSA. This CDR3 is CASSSPNAAAMSYNEQFF. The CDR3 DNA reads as TGTGCCAGCAGCTCCCCTAACGCAGCGGCCATGTCCTACAATGAGCAGTTCTTC.

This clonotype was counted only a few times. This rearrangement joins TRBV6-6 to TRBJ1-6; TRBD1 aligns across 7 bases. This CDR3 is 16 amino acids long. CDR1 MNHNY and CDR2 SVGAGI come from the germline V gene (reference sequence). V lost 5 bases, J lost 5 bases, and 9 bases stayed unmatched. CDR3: CASSAFQGGDNSPLHF. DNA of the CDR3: TGTGCCAGCAGTGCCTTCCAGGGGGGGGATAATTCACCCCTCCACTTT.